A selection of T cell receptor beta chains follows, all from one sample in a study of breast tumors, draining lymph nodes, adjacent tissues. One entry per CDR3 protein results from TCRdb running MiXCR on the multiplex PCR reads. Seen here are about 22,000 distinct CDR3 sequences, approximately 61% observed once, and the top ten hold about 19%. The sequenced sample consisted of tumor-adjacent breast tissue. Receptors were obtained from a female donor with breast cancer. Some clones in this sample may be carry-over from other donors' samples. Both conserved end residues are part of each CDR3. Fields, in order: V gene, J gene, D gene, clone size, CDR3 protein, CDR3 DNA. A D gene is named only where the DNA matches it firmly. Clone sizes are given selectively: once, few, many, or a class where the clone is expanded.

>TRBV20-1|TRBJ1-5|.|many
CSALDRLEQPQHF
TGCAGTGCTTTAGACAGGTTGGAACAGCCCCAGCATTTT
>TRBV7-8|TRBJ2-2|.|.
CASSLMGRDTGELFF
TGTGCCAGCAGCCTGATGGGGAGAGACACCGGGGAGCTGTTTTTT
>TRBV28|TRBJ1-5|.|many
CASIPDRSSPQHF
TGTGCCAGCATCCCGGACAGATCCTCACCCCAGCATTTT
>TRBV25-1|TRBJ2-7|TRBD1|.
CASSEFEDRGWNEQYF
TGTGCCAGCAGTGAATTCGAGGACAGGGGATGGAACGAGCAGTACTTC
>TRBV7-2|TRBJ2-7|.|.
CASSLALVSYEQYF
TGTGCCAGCAGCTTAGCTTTGGTCTCCTACGAGCAGTACTTC
>TRBV6-1|TRBJ2-3|.|.
CASRAGTGSDTQYF
TGTGCCAGCAGGGCCGGGACGGGTTCAGATACGCAGTATTTT
>TRBV7-2|TRBJ2-7|.|.
CASSLEAGSSYEQYF
TGTGCCAGCAGCTTAGAGGCAGGGAGCTCCTACGAGCAGTACTTC
>TRBV28|TRBJ1-5|TRBD1|many
CASSLRAGGGQPQHF
TGTGCCAGCAGTCTCAGGGCAGGGGGAGGTCAGCCCCAGCATTTT
>TRBV2|TRBJ1-2|.|.
CASSDQAGFGYGYTF
TGTGCCAGCAGTGATCAGGCGGGCTTTGGCTATGGCTACACCTTC
>TRBV7-8|TRBJ2-1|.|.
CASSLEERAKFF
TGCGCCAGCAGCTTAGAGGAACGGGCGAAGTTCTTC
>TRBV20-1|TRBJ1-2|.|.
CSALRESYGYTF
TGCAGTGCTCTCAGGGAGTCCTATGGCTACACCTTC
>TRBV2|TRBJ2-1|TRBD1|.
CASSTTGAGEQFF
TGTGCCAGCAGCACTACAGGGGCAGGTGAGCAGTTCTTC
>TRBV6-2/TRBV6-3|TRBJ2-6|.|many
CASSYVLSGANVLTF
TGTGCCAGCAGTTACGTGCTCTCTGGGGCCAACGTCCTGACTTTC
>TRBV20-1|TRBJ1-2|.|.
CSAAGELANYGYTF
TGCAGTGCGGCAGGAGAGTTAGCTAACTATGGCTACACCTTC
>TRBV7-2|TRBJ1-2|.|.
CASIRGGREGGYTF
TGTGCCAGCATCCGGGGCGGGAGAGAGGGGGGCTACACCTTC
>TRBV11-1|TRBJ1-6|.|.
CASSGGYNSPLHF
TGTGCCAGCAGCGGGGGATATAATTCACCCCTCCACTTT
>TRBV2|TRBJ1-5|TRBD1|few
CASSMTGGNQPQHF
TGTGCCAGCAGTATGACAGGGGGCAATCAGCCCCAGCATTTT
>TRBV30|TRBJ2-1|TRBD2|many
CAWNPGGGNNEQFF
TGTGCCTGGAACCCCGGGGGGGGGAACAATGAGCAGTTCTTC
>TRBV5-1|TRBJ1-6|.|.
CASSLAGQGSSPLHF
TGCGCCAGCAGCTTGGCCGGGCAGGGTAGTTCACCCCTCCACTTT
>TRBV5-1|TRBJ1-6|.|large
CASSLSSRGSSSPLHF
TGCGCCAGCAGCTTATCGTCGCGAGGTAGTAGTTCACCCCTCCACTTT
>TRBV4-2|TRBJ1-3|.|.
CASSQEGNTKGRLSSGNTIYF
TGTGCCAGCAGCCAAGAGGGAAACACAAAGGGTCGCCTTAGCTCTGGAAACACCATATATTTT
>TRBV5-1|TRBJ1-3|.|few
CASKTVPSGNTIYF
TGCGCCAGCAAGACAGTACCTTCTGGAAACACCATATATTTT
>TRBV5-1|TRBJ1-3|.|.
CASSLDFRNTIYF
TGCGCCAGCAGCTTGGACTTTCGAAACACCATATATTTT
>TRBV12-3/TRBV12-4|TRBJ2-7|TRBD2|.
CASSPGAAGVYEQYF
TGTGCCAGCAGTCCAGGGGCAGCGGGAGTGTACGAGCAGTACTTC
>TRBV29-1|TRBJ2-7|TRBD2|.
CSVEEYLAGERYEQYF
TGCAGCGTTGAGGAGTATCTAGCGGGGGAGCGGTACGAGCAGTACTTC
>TRBV5-4|TRBJ2-7|TRBD1|medium-sized
CASSFDRGNEQYF
TGTGCCAGCAGCTTCGACAGGGGCAACGAGCAGTACTTC
>TRBV19|TRBJ1-5|.|.
CASSSRVEGQPQHF
TGTGCCAGTAGTAGTAGGGTGGAAGGTCAGCCCCAGCATTTT
>TRBV7-9|TRBJ2-3|TRBD2|.
CASSFLAGSTDTQYF
TGTGCCAGCAGCTTTCTAGCGGGAAGCACAGATACGCAGTATTTT
>TRBV19|TRBJ1-5|TRBD1|.
CASGGTDYSNQPQHF
TGTGCCAGCGGGGGGACAGACTATAGCAATCAGCCCCAGCATTTT
>TRBV7-9|TRBJ2-3|.|.
CASKDWGSDTQYF
TGTGCCAGCAAGGACTGGGGGTCGGATACGCAGTATTTT
>TRBV14|TRBJ2-1|TRBD1|many
CASSQWQGAYNEQFF
TGTGCCAGCAGCCAGTGGCAGGGGGCCTACAATGAGCAGTTCTTC
>TRBV2|TRBJ2-2|.|.
CASRNNGELFF
TGTGCCAGCAGAAATAACGGGGAGCTGTTTTTT
>TRBV4-1|TRBJ1-4|TRBD1|large
CASSPGTGDEKLFF
TGCGCCAGCAGCCCCGGGACAGGGGATGAAAAACTGTTTTTT